What follows are 30 T cell receptor beta chains derived from one specimen sequenced in a study of blood T cell repertoires in COVID-19. Profiling relied on immunoSEQ multiplex PCR, and the TCRdb table lists in-frame clones only, not all of them. Among around 220,000 clones listed, around 90% were seen once. Specimen: PBMCs or T cells enriched from blood (not recorded which). These receptors all come from a woman under 40 with acute COVID-19.

CDR3 loop: CASSPGQGSNQPQHF. CDR3 nucleotide sequence: TGTGCCAGCAGCCCAGGTCAGGGAAGCAATCAGCCCCAGCATTTT. The chain is built from TRBV7-9 and TRBJ1-5; TRBD1 is a possible D gene (5 bases). This CDR3 has 15 residues. V dropped 5 bases and J dropped 1 base, with 12 bases sitting between them. Germline CDR1 SEHNR, CDR2 FQNEAQ (reference sequence).

The rearrangement links TRBV6-1 to TRBJ1-5, with D possibly matching TRBD1 (5 bases). Trimming removed 1 base at V and 6 bases at J, with 10 bases between. Germline V gene lookup returns CDR1 MNHNS and CDR2 SASEGT. The CDR3 totals 14 residues. In DNA form, the CDR3 reads TGTGCCAGCAGTGAAGAGTGGGGCGGTCAGCCCCAGCATTTT. Its protein is CASSEEWGGQPQHF.

The chain couples TRBV14 to TRBJ1-2; D not resolved. The V end lost 4 bases, the J end lost 4 bases, and 13 bases lay between the germline ends. Looked up from germline, CDR1 is SGHDN and CDR2 is FVKESK. This CDR3 has 14 amino acids. Here the CDR3 DNA reads TGTGCCAGCAGCCTTTTTTCCCGGGGCTATGGCTACACCTTC. This codes for CASSLFSRGYGYTF.

This clone showed up just a few times. In the same sample, other DNA sequences code for this CDR3. V and J are TRBV30 and TRBJ2-3; 10 positions agree with TRBD2. This CDR3 has 16 amino acids. Germline assignment: CDR1 GTSNPN and CDR2 SVGIG (reference sequence). J lost 3 bases, V lost 0 bases, and 6 bases had no gene match. The CDR3 loop is CAWSVQRGGRTDTQYF. For the CDR3, the DNA is TGTGCCTGGAGTGTTCAGCGGGGGGGCCGTACAGATACGCAGTATTTT.

Only one count was recorded for this clone. The chain is built from TRBV27 and TRBJ1-6; D is uncertain. The V gene lost 4 bases and the J gene lost 4 bases, with 20 bases spanning the gap. The CDR3 spans 18 residues. The germline V gene encodes CDR1 MNHEY and CDR2 SMNVEV (reference sequence). The CDR3 DNA reads as TGTGCCAGCAGTTCCAACCGGGTTGGCGGGGTTTATAATTCACCCCTCCACTTT. Translation gives CASSSNRVGGVYNSPLHF.

The chain uses TRBV6-1 and TRBJ2-3; 7 bases are a match to TRBD2. Germline V CDR1 and CDR2: MNHNS, SASEGT. V was clipped by 2 bases and J by 4 bases; unmatched bases: 15. The length of the CDR3 is 18 residues. CDR3 region: CASSERAGRASSPDTQYF. CDR3 DNA: TGTGCCAGCAGTGAAAGAGCGGGGAGGGCGTCCTCCCCAGATACGCAGTATTTT.

This clone is a singleton in its sample. The V gene is TRBV29-1, the J gene TRBJ2-1, with 10 bases fitting TRBD2. V gave up 6 bases and J gave up 6 bases; unmatched junction bases: 5. Germline CDR1 is SQVTM and CDR2 is ANQGSEA. This CDR3 is 13 amino acids long. The CDR3: CSVLAGVINEQFF. The CDR3 nucleotides are TGCAGCGTCCTAGCGGGAGTCATCAATGAGCAGTTCTTC.

The chain joins TRBV2 to TRBJ2-1, with 12 bases identical to TRBD2. J gave up 0 bases and V 1 base, and 4 bases lay outside the gene matches. Germline values: CDR1 SNHLY, CDR2 FYNNEI. This CDR3 spans 18 amino acids. CDR3 sequence (DNA): TGTGCCAGCAGTGAAGAGCTAGCGGGGGGGAGCTCCTACAATGAGCAGTTCTTC. It translates to CASSEELAGGSSYNEQFF.

The CDR3, as DNA: TGTGCCAGCAGCGGAGGACAGGGGGCGGCTGAAGCTTTCTTT. As protein: CASSGGQGAAEAFF. The chain has TRBV5-4 and TRBJ1-1, with 11 bases fitting TRBD1. Germline V gives CDR1 SGHNT, CDR2 YYREEE (reference sequence). Trimming took 4 bases from V and 6 from J; bases not matched to a gene: 5. The CDR3 is made up of 14 amino acids. The whole variable domain, remainder taken from reference TRBV5-4 and TRBJ1-1, is ETGVTQSPTHLIKTRGQQVTLRCSSQSGHNTVSWYQQALGQGPQFIFQYYREEENGRGNFPPRFSGLQFPNYSSELNVNALELDDSALYLCASSGGQGAAEAFFGQGTRLTVV.

The genes are TRBV2 and TRBJ1-5; 7 bases map to TRBD1. V shed 7 bases, J shed 4 bases, and the junction held 4 bases outside the gene matches. CDR3 length equals 13 residues. Germline V gives CDR1 SNHLY, CDR2 FYNNEI. CDR3 in DNA: TGTGCCAGCACCCCGGACAGGAATCAGCCCCAGCATTTT. Protein: CASTPDRNQPQHF.

This rearrangement joins TRBV4-1 to TRBJ1-5; 7 bases match TRBD1. V lost 3 bases to trimming and J lost 5 bases; unmatched junction nucleotides: 7. Germline V gives CDR1 MGHRA, CDR2 YSYEKL. The CDR3 extends over 15 amino acids. The CDR3 DNA reads as TGCGCCAGCAGCCAGCCTGACAGGGAGGATCAGCCCCAGCATTTT. This encodes CASSQPDREDQPQHF.

The rearrangement links TRBV4-1 to TRBJ2-3, with TRBD1 identical over 8 bases. The CDR3 totals 15 residues. Germline CDR1 reads MGHRA; CDR2 reads YSYEKL. With 2 bases clipped from V and 7 bases from J, the junction kept 8 bases outside the gene matches. CDR3 protein: CASSQFAGGLNTQYF. In nucleotides, the CDR3 is TGCGCCAGCAGCCAATTTGCAGGGGGCCTCAATACGCAGTATTTT.

The chain uses TRBV20-1 and TRBJ1-1, with 11 bases fitting TRBD1. J was trimmed by 1 base and V by 3 bases; bases with no gene match: 10. The germline V gene has CDR1 DFQATT and CDR2 SNEGSKA (reference sequence). This CDR3 spans 17 amino acids. CDR3 sequence reads: CSASDQGTGGSNTEAFF. CDR3 bases: TGCAGTGCTAGTGACCAAGGGACAGGGGGTTCGAACACTGAAGCTTTCTTT.

The chain joins TRBV19 to TRBJ2-7, with TRBD2 matching over 9 bases. Germline trimming cut 4 bases from V and 0 bases from J; bases unmatched to any gene: 4. The CDR3 is 15 residues long. The germline V gene encodes CDR1 LNHDA and CDR2 SQIVND (reference sequence). The CDR3 region is CASSTPGLASYEQYF. The CDR3 nucleotides are TGTGCCAGTAGTACACCGGGACTAGCCTCCTACGAGCAGTACTTC.

The V and J genes are TRBV2 and TRBJ2-7; 9 bases line up with TRBD1. J was trimmed by 4 bases and V by 2 bases; bases with no gene match: 12. This CDR3 is built from 17 residues. Germline CDR1 reads SNHLY; CDR2 reads FYNNEI. DNA for the CDR3: TGTGCCAGCAGTGAAAGGGGACAGGGTGGGACCCCATACGAGCAGTACTTC. It yields the protein CASSERGQGGTPYEQYF. Full variable domain (remainder filled in from reference TRBV2 and TRBJ2-7): EPEVTQTPSHQVTQMGQEVILRCVPISNHLYFYWYRQILGQKVEFLVSFYNNEISEKSEIFDDQFSVERPDGSNFTLKIRSTKLEDSAMYFCASSERGQGGTPYEQYFGPGTRLTVT.

The rearrangement joins TRBV2 to TRBJ1-2, with D unresolved. The V gene lost 5 bases and the J gene lost 0 bases, with 10 bases spanning the gap. Germline CDR1 SNHLY, CDR2 FYNNEI. This CDR3 has 14 amino acids. The CDR3 here is CASSPEGANYGYTF. In DNA, the CDR3 is TGTGCCAGCAGTCCCGAGGGAGCTAACTATGGCTACACCTTC.

A word on this clone: A read error may explain this, as a much larger clone is one base away. This rearrangement joins TRBV12-3 or TRBV12-4 to TRBJ2-5, with D unclear. V lost 6 bases and J 5 bases, leaving 7 bases between the germline ends. The CDR3 is 11 residues long. The CDR3: CASSLGETQYF. Here the CDR3 DNA reads TGTGCCAGCAGCCTCGGGGAGACCCAGTACTTC.

V gene TRBV28 combines with J gene TRBJ2-5, with 8 positions matching TRBD1. CDR1 is MDHEN, CDR2 SYDVKM, per germline. Trimming cost V 8 bases and J 4 bases; bases outside gene matches: 9. The CDR3 has 14 amino acids. CDR3 residues: CASLAGGLAETQYF. CDR3 nucleotide sequence: TGTGCCAGCTTGGCAGGGGGCTTGGCAGAGACCCAGTACTTC.

Here the CDR3 DNA reads TGTGCCAGCAGCCTCCGGGTCTCCGGCGGGGAGCTGTTTTTT. It translates to CASSLRVSGGELFF. J is TRBJ2-2 and V is TRBV9, with unresolved D. There are 14 residues in the CDR3. CDR1 and CDR2 (germline): SGDLS, YYNGEE. V lost 4 bases, J lost 7 bases, and 14 bases lay in between. The variable domain in full, completed from reference TRBV9 and TRBJ2-2, reads DSGVTQTPKHLITATGQRVTLRCSPRSGDLSVYWYQQSLDQGLQFLIQYYNGEERAKGNILERFSAQQFPDLHSELNLSSLELGDSALYFCASSLRVSGGELFFGEGSRLTVL.

The chain carries TRBV18 and TRBJ2-7; 13 bases are shared with TRBD2. The germline gives CDR1 KGHSH, CDR2 LQKENI. This CDR3 has 17 amino acids. After removal of 5 bases from V and 1 base from J, the junction contained 8 bases not matched to a gene. The CDR3 DNA is TGTGCCAGCTCATCGTCCGGGACTAGCGGGGAATCCTACGAGCAGTACTTC. Protein product: CASSSSGTSGESYEQYF.

V and J are TRBV11-1 and TRBJ2-3, with 12 bases that match TRBD1. This CDR3 is 16 amino acids long. The germline V gene encodes CDR1 SGHAT and CDR2 FQDESV (reference sequence). Trimming removed 3 bases from V and 5 bases from J; junction bases left unmatched: 6. DNA for the CDR3: TGTGCCAGCAGCTTTGGGGGACAGGGGGCGGGAGATACGCAGTATTTT. Amino acids: CASSFGGQGAGDTQYF.

The chain has TRBV9 and TRBJ2-1; D might be TRBD1 (5 bases). Trimming took off 0 bases at V and 3 bases at J, with 7 bases between the two ends. The CDR3 sequence is 14 residues long. Looked up from germline, CDR1 is SGDLS and CDR2 is YYNGEE. CDR3 sequence: CASSVGGNYNEQFF. The CDR3 DNA follows: TGTGCCAGCAGCGTAGGGGGCAACTACAATGAGCAGTTCTTC.

Here the CDR3 DNA reads TGTGCCAGCACCCCCAGACCTCCGGGGACTGGAAACACCATATATTTT. This translates into CASTPRPPGTGNTIYF. The chain links TRBV6-6 to TRBJ1-3, with unresolved D. Trimming cost V 7 bases and J 2 bases, with 18 bases left between them. The CDR3 sequence is 16 residues long. CDR1 and CDR2 from the germline V gene are MNHNY and SVGAGI (reference sequence).

The rearrangement uses TRBV5-1 and TRBJ1-2; 10 bases are a match to TRBD1. Germline-derived CDR1 and CDR2 are SGHRS and YFSETQ. V gave up 4 bases and J gave up 6 bases; unmatched junction bases: 15. The CDR3 runs to 17 residues. CDR3 region: CASSTGTGVLPRDGYTF. CDR3 sequence (DNA): TGCGCCAGCAGCACCGGGACAGGGGTACTCCCTCGGGATGGCTACACCTTC.

This rearrangement joins TRBV5-8 to TRBJ1-5; maybe TRBD1 (6 bases). The V and J ends lost 3 bases and 2 bases respectively, with 15 bases between them. The CDR3 has 16 residues. Per germline, CDR1 SGHTS and CDR2 YDEGEE. CDR3 coding DNA: TGTGCCAGCAGCTCCCACAGGGTAGGGGGCAATCAGCCCCAGCATTTT. It yields the protein CASSSHRVGGNQPQHF.

V gene TRBV5-4 combines with J gene TRBJ2-3; 10 bases line up with TRBD2. Germline CDR1 reads SGHNT; CDR2 reads YYREEE (reference sequence). This CDR3 has 16 amino acids. The trim removed 1 base at V and 5 bases at J, leaving 7 bases unmatched. The CDR3 here is CASSLPASGSLDTQYF. CDR3 coding DNA: TGTGCCAGCAGCTTGCCGGCTAGCGGGAGTTTAGATACGCAGTATTTT.

V is TRBV2 and J is TRBJ2-5; 7 bases align to TRBD1. The junction had 6 bases not matched to a gene; V was cut back by 1 base and J by 4 bases. The V gene's germline CDR1 is SNHLY and CDR2 FYNNEI. This CDR3 has 15 amino acids. This chain's CDR3 is CASSEDGGQRETQYF. CDR3 DNA sequence: TGTGCCAGCAGTGAAGATGGGGGACAGAGAGAGACCCAGTACTTC.

This rearrangement joins TRBV7-2 to TRBJ2-2; 9 bases align to TRBD2. The CDR3 contains 17 residues. In germline, CDR1 is SGHTA, CDR2 FQGNSA. V lost 1 base, J lost 4 bases, and 7 bases stayed unmatched. The CDR3 coding sequence is TGTGCCAGCAGCTTAGGGGCGGGAGGGCCACTCACCGGGGAGCTGTTTTTT. Translation: CASSLGAGGPLTGELFF.

This chain links TRBV28 with TRBJ1-5, with D possibly matching TRBD1 (5 bases). This CDR3 has 17 residues. Germline assignment: CDR1 MDHEN and CDR2 SYDVKM. Deletions cut 3 bases from V and 4 bases from J, with 19 bases between. The DNA for the CDR3 is TGTGCCAGCAGTTTCCCTCGCCAGGGTTGGGGTAATCAGCCCCAGCATTTT. It codes for CASSFPRQGWGNQPQHF.

In this sample, this clone turned up a few times. The V gene is TRBV7-2, the J gene TRBJ1-5; 7 bases align to TRBD1. CDR3 length equals 16 residues. V was clipped by 1 base and J by 6 bases; unmatched bases: 9. The germline V gene has CDR1 SGHTA and CDR2 FQGNSA. The CDR3 here is CASSLEGGVLRQPQHF. CDR3 DNA: TGTGCCAGCAGCTTAGAAGGGGGCGTTCTACGTCAGCCCCAGCATTTT.